This T cell receptor (beta chain) was recovered during a study of T cells in Graves' hyperthyroidism and ophthalmopathy. Study-wide results and caveats: Ophthalmopathy stood apart from stable hyperthyroidism in a 13 V-J model.

The CDR3 extends over 14 amino acids. The germline V and J ends were trimmed by 2 bases and 4 bases, with 7 bases remaining between them. The germline CDR1 and CDR2 sequences are SGDLS and YYNGEE. RNA transcripts gave rise to amplified TCR beta CDR3 regions. HTBI primers were the set used in a first-round RT-PCR of the TCR CDR3. TCRdb itself ran the multiplex PCR reads through MiXCR, one entry per CDR3 protein. Of about half a million distinct CDR3 sequences listed, roughly a quarter were seen once; the top ten hold around 10%. This clonotype was found a few times. Antigen: not known. The genes are TRBV9 and TRBJ1-6, with unresolved D. Sequenced input: blood. The sequence came from a woman in her thirties with Graves' ophthalmopathy. The CDR3 here is CASSVSGYNSPLHF. The CDR3, as DNA: TGTGCCAGCAGCGTTTCAGGATATAATTCACCCCTCCACTTT.